This T cell receptor beta chain was sequenced during a study of blood T cell repertoires in COVID-19. Study overall: COVID-19 samples collected from the United States, Italy and Spain covered acute and convalescent phases. PBMCs, B-cell-depleted T cells, or T cells were the source of the cDNA or gDNA that made up the material.

The germline gives CDR1 SQVTM, CDR2 ANQGSEA. Trimming took 7 bases from V and 3 from J; bases not matched to a gene: 5. This CDR3 is 12 amino acids long. Study processing details: Reference gene primer amplification gave nucleated cell count estimates. Profiled with immunoSEQ multiplex PCR; TCRdb holds only in-frame clones, not every one. The V and J calls and clone size come from that table; D and trimming were worked out from the DNA. The sample has under 95,000 clones, approximately 86% seen once; the top ten hold around 5%. The sequencing sample was made of peripheral blood. The chain has TRBV29-1 and TRBJ2-7, with 8 bases matching TRBD1. The receptor was isolated from a middle-aged man with acute or convalescent COVID-19. In DNA form, the CDR3 reads TGCAGCGCCGCGGACAGGGTCTACGAGCAGTACTTC. This translates into CSAADRVYEQYF.